This T cell receptor (beta chain) comes out of a study of blood T cell repertoires in COVID-19. Study as a whole: COVID-19 samples, acute and convalescent, were from the United States, Italy and Spain. T cells, B-cell-depleted T cells, or PBMCs supplied cDNA or gDNA.

In the original processing: Estimation of nucleated cell counts was performed using reference gene primer amplification. Profiling relied on immunoSEQ multiplex PCR, and the TCRdb table lists in-frame clones only, not all of them. D and trimming were read from the DNA, whereas the V and J calls and clone size are those reported in that table. The sample records 250,000 or so clones, around 85% being singletons. This CDR3 has 16 residues. Germline-derived CDR1 and CDR2 are SNHLY and FYNNEI. V was cut by 4 bases and J by 3 bases, with 16 bases left in between. This clonotype was obtained from a man aged 55 to 70 with acute or convalescent COVID-19. The gene calls are TRBV2 and TRBJ1-3, with a weak D call TRBD1 (6 bases). Sequencing was carried out using peripheral blood. The CDR3 loop is CASSVVTGRDGNTIYF. DNA of the CDR3: TGTGCCAGCAGTGTGGTCACAGGGAGGGATGGAAACACCATATATTTT.